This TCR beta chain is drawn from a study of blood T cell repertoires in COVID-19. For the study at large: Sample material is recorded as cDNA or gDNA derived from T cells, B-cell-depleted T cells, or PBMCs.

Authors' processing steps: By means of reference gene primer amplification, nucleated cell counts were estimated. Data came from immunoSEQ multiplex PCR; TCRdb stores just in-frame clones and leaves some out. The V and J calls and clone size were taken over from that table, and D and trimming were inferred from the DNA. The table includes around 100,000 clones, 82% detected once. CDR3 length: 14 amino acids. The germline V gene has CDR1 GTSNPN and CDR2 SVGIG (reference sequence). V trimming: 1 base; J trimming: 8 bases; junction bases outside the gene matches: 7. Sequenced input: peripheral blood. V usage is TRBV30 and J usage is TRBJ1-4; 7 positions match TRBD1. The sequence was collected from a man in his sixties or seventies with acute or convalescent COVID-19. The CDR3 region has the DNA TGTGCCTGGAGTGAGGGGGCAGGGGGGGAAAAACTGTTTTTT. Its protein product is CAWSEGAGGEKLFF.